Below, one TCR beta chain is given with its context. The antigen is not known. The data are from a study of shared clonotypes between healthy human individuals. CDR1 and CDR2 (germline): SEHNR, FQNEAQ (reference sequence). The CDR3 runs to 12 residues. V shed 3 bases and J shed 8 bases, with 8 bases lying between them. Libraries were prepared by immunoSEQ multiplex PCR; TCRdb keeps only in-frame clonotypes and omits some of them. This table holds 2.5 million or so clones, just over 90% found once. Points from the study as a whole: Unshared clonotypes carried lower generation probabilities than those common to all four donors.

The TCR comes from a man aged 18 to 35 in good health. The sequencing input was naive CD4+ T cells sorted from blood. Subset reported: CD45RA+ positively selected. The chain uses TRBV7-9 and TRBJ1-3; D unclear. The CDR3 sequence is CASSLPWHTIYF. For the CDR3, the DNA is TGTGCCAGCAGCTTGCCCTGGCACACCATATATTTT.